These 13 T cell receptor beta chains came from one sample sequenced in a study of beta chain features in type 1 diabetes. Expressed TCRB transcripts were sequenced because the isolated RNA had all been reverse transcribed beforehand. Assay used: immunoSEQ multiplex PCR; TCRdb lists only in-frame clones, some missing. Of roughly 700,000 clones in the sample, under 15% were seen once. For these receptors, no antigen is known. Study-level findings and limits: Researchers report that Type 1 diabetes patients had moderately but significantly shorter TCRB CDR3s across all four CD4+ subsets.

The specimen was naive CD4+ T cells from blood. The receptors derive from a man aged 18 to 29 with type 1 diabetes.

Only a few counts were recorded for this clone. The chain employs TRBV7-9 and TRBJ1-4, with a possible D match to TRBD1 (5 bases). The CDR3 runs to 14 residues. Deletions cut 5 bases from V and 6 bases from J, with 13 bases between. Looked up from germline, CDR1 is SEHNR and CDR2 is FQNEAQ (reference sequence). The CDR3 loop is CASSPRDWDEKLFF. Written as DNA, the CDR3 is TGTGCCAGCAGCCCCCGGGACTGGGATGAAAAACTGTTTTTT.

The rearrangement joins TRBV30 to TRBJ1-5, with a weak D call TRBD1 (5 bases). The CDR3 has 13 residues. The germline V gene has CDR1 GTSNPN and CDR2 SVGIG (reference sequence). Trimming removed 2 bases at V and 7 bases at J, with 12 bases between. CDR3 bases: TGTGCCTGGAGTAAATACGGGGGACAGCCCCAGCATTTT. This encodes CAWSKYGGQPQHF.

This clone was recorded a few times. The chain is built from TRBV5-1 and TRBJ2-1; 8 bases line up with TRBD2. Trimming removed 6 bases from V and 6 bases from J; junction bases left unmatched: 17. This CDR3 is 17 amino acids long. Germline V gene data show CDR1 as SGHRS and CDR2 as YFSETQ. This CDR3 reads CASKELDVSGGRNEQFF. DNA of the CDR3: TGCGCCAGCAAAGAGCTAGATGTAAGCGGGGGCCGCAATGAGCAGTTCTTC.

This clone has only one observation. V is TRBV28 and J is TRBJ2-5, with TRBD2 matching over 8 bases. J gave up 5 bases and V 7 bases, and 6 bases lay outside the gene matches. This CDR3 contains 13 residues. Germline lookup yields CDR1 MDHEN and CDR2 SYDVKM. The CDR3 loop reads CASKAGAVETQYF. CDR3 coding DNA: TGTGCCAGCAAAGCGGGGGCGGTTGAGACCCAGTACTTC.

This clone has more than one count but fewer than ten. J is TRBJ2-1 and V is TRBV4-1; 9 bases are shared with TRBD1. With V trimmed by 10 bases and J by 8 bases, 9 bases remained unmatched. This CDR3 region has 13 residues. CDR1 MGHRA and CDR2 YSYEKL come from the germline V gene. CDR3 protein: CATAGTGLDEQFF. CDR3 DNA sequence: TGCGCCACCGCCGGGACAGGGTTGGATGAGCAGTTCTTC.

This clone was observed a handful of times. The chain has TRBV7-9 and TRBJ2-7, with 9 bases aligning to TRBD2. Looked up from germline, CDR1 is SEHNR and CDR2 is FQNEAQ (reference sequence). The trim removed 5 bases at V and 7 bases at J, leaving 18 bases unmatched. This CDR3 comprises 17 residues. CDR3 residues: CASSSRASGADVREQYF. The CDR3, as DNA: TGTGCCAGCAGCAGTCGCGCTAGCGGGGCGGACGTGAGAGAGCAGTACTTC.

This clone was seen a few times. The chain combines TRBV6-5 with TRBJ2-1; D unclear. Looked up from germline, CDR1 is MNHEY and CDR2 is SVGAGI. The CDR3 is 15 amino acids. V was clipped by 6 bases and J by 1 base, with 13 bases between them. DNA of the CDR3: TGTGCCAGCAGCCGGGTCGTCGGTTCCTACAATGAGCAGTTCTTC. It translates to CASSRVVGSYNEQFF.

J is TRBJ2-1 and V is TRBV7-3; possibly TRBD2 for D (5 bases). Deletions cut 5 bases from V and 5 bases from J, with 7 bases between. CDR1 SGHTA and CDR2 FQGTGA come from the germline V gene. The CDR3 is made up of 12 amino acids. CDR3 nucleotides: TGTGCCAGCAGCCCCGGGGACAATGAGCAGTTCTTC. Its protein is CASSPGDNEQFF.

This clone was picked up a small number of times. The genes are TRBV5-4 and TRBJ1-3; the D is unclear. The CDR3 is 14 residues long. Germline CDR1 SGHNT, CDR2 YYREEE (reference sequence). Trimming removed 4 bases at V and 0 bases at J, with 8 bases between. The CDR3 DNA reads TGTGCCAGCAGCAAGGATTCCTCTGGAAACACCATATATTTT. Protein product: CASSKDSSGNTIYF. The variable domain in full, completed from reference TRBV5-4 and TRBJ1-3, reads ETGVTQSPTHLIKTRGQQVTLRCSSQSGHNTVSWYQQALGQGPQFIFQYYREEENGRGNFPPRFSGLQFPNYSSELNVNALELDDSALYLCASSKDSSGNTIYFGEGSWLTVV.

CDR3 in amino acids: CASSSRTGGSLYGYTF. CDR3 DNA: TGTGCCAGCAGCTCACGAACAGGAGGTAGTCTCTATGGCTACACCTTC. This chain connects TRBV5-4 to TRBJ1-2; possible D gene TRBD1, 5 bases. Trimming stripped 3 bases from V and 4 bases from J, with 19 bases between. CDR1 is SGHNT and CDR2 is YYREEE in the germline V gene (reference sequence). This CDR3 is built from 16 residues.

The V and J genes are TRBV5-1 and TRBJ2-1; D not certain. CDR3 length equals 13 residues. Germline V lookup: CDR1 SGHRS, CDR2 YFSETQ. With 1 base removed from V and 6 bases from J, the gap between germline ends came to 8 bases. The CDR3 region is CASSLQELNEQFF. CDR3 bases: TGCGCCAGCAGCTTGCAGGAGCTCAATGAGCAGTTCTTC.

The chain uses TRBV30 and TRBJ2-5, with D possibly matching TRBD2 (6 bases). Judging by the DNA end, TRBJ2-7 fits better; the J call may be wrong. Germline-derived CDR1 and CDR2 are GTSNPN and SVGIG (reference sequence). There are 12 residues in the CDR3. The CDR3 sequence is CAWSVLAYEQYF. CDR3 nucleotide sequence: TGTGCCTGGAGTGTACTAGCTTACGAGCAGTACTTC.

V usage is TRBV9 and J usage is TRBJ1-3, with D unresolved. The CDR3 extends over 16 amino acids. CDR1 is SGDLS, CDR2 YYNGEE, per germline. The V gene lost 1 base and the J gene lost 8 bases, with 19 bases spanning the gap. CDR3 region: CASSVTRSQPIDTIYF. The CDR3 nucleotides are TGTGCCAGCAGCGTAACCCGCTCCCAACCTATAGACACCATATATTTT. The full variable domain, completed using reference TRBV9 and TRBJ1-3, is DSGVTQTPKHLITATGQRVTLRCSPRSGDLSVYWYQQSLDQGLQFLIQYYNGEERAKGNILERFSAQQFPDLHSELNLSSLELGDSALYFCASSVTRSQPIDTIYFGEGSWLTVV.